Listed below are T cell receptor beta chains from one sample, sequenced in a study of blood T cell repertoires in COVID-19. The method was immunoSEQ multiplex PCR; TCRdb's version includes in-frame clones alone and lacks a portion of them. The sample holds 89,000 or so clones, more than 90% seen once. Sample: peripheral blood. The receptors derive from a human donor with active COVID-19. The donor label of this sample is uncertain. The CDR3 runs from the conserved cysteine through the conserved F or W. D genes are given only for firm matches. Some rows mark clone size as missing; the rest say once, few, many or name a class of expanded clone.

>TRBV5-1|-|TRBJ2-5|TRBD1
CASSQPTGATETQYF
TGCGCCAGCAGCCAACCTACAGGGGCGACAGAGACCCAGTACTTC
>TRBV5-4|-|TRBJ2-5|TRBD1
CATTDRDPGETQYF
TGTGCCACCACCGACAGGGATCCGGGGGAGACCCAGTACTTC
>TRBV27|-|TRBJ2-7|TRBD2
CASSLSSLSGGYEQYF
TGTGCCAGCAGTTTATCTTCGCTTAGCGGGGGCTACGAGCAGTACTTC
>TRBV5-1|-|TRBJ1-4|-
CASSLVGGAGQDEKLFF
TGCGCCAGCAGCTTGGTAGGAGGGGCAGGGCAGGATGAAAAACTGTTTTTT
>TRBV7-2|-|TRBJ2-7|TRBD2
CASSPRSPGGGGEQYF
TGTGCCAGCAGCCCCCGATCTCCGGGAGGGGGAGGTGAGCAGTACTTC
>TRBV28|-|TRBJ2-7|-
CASIIGAGNYEQYF
TGTGCCAGCATCATTGGAGCGGGCAATTACGAGCAGTACTTC
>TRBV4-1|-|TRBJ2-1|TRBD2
CASSRQFSGRAGNEQFF
TGCGCCAGCAGCCGACAATTTAGCGGGAGGGCGGGCAATGAGCAGTTCTTC
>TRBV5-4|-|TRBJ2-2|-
CASSLVGGLTGELFF
TGTGCCAGCAGCTTGGTCGGGGGACTCACCGGGGAGCTGTTTTTT
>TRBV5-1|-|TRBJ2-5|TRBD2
CASSLESGSRETQYF
TGCGCCAGCAGCTTAGAAAGCGGGAGCAGAGAGACCCAGTACTTC
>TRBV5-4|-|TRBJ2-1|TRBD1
CASSAGQALYNEQFF
TGTGCCAGCAGCGCTGGACAGGCCTTATACAATGAGCAGTTCTTC
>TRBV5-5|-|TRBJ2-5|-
CASSSSVNQETQYF
TGTGCCAGCAGCTCATCAGTAAACCAAGAGACCCAGTACTTC
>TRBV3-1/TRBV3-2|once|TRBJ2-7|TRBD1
CASSQGYPGQGAWKQYF
TGTGCCAGCAGCCAAGGTTATCCGGGACAGGGGGCCTGGAAGCAGTACTTC
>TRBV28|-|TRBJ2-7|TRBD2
CASTQDSGRTEQYF
TGTGCCAGCACCCAAGATAGCGGGAGAACGGAGCAGTACTTC
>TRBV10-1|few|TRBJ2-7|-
CASTSELLSYEQYF
TGCGCCAGCACAAGCGAACTCCTCTCCTACGAGCAGTACTTC
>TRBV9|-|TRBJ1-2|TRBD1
CASSNPGQAYGYTF
TGTGCCAGCAGCAATCCGGGACAGGCCTATGGCTACACCTTC
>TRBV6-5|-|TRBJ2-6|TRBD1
CAITGGYTGANVLTF
TGTGCCATCACAGGGGGCTACACTGGGGCCAACGTCCTGACTTTC
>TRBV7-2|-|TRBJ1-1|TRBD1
CASSLSAGGVRTEAFF
TGTGCCAGCAGCTTAAGCGCAGGGGGAGTGCGCACTGAAGCTTTCTTT
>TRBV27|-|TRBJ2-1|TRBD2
CASSSPRLAGNNEQFF
TGTGCCAGCAGCTCGCCCCGACTAGCGGGGAACAATGAGCAGTTCTTC
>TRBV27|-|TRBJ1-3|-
CASPTDSACGTIYF
TGTGCCAGCCCTACCGACAGTGCCTGCGGCACCATATATTTT
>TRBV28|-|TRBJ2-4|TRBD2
CASSVAGVAKNIQYF
TGTGCCAGCAGCGTAGCGGGAGTAGCCAAAAACATTCAGTACTTC
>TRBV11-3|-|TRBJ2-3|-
CASSLDQASADTQYF
TGTGCCAGCAGCTTAGACCAGGCCTCGGCAGATACGCAGTATTTT
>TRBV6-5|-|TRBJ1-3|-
CASSPAVNTIYF
TGTGCCAGCAGCCCCGCGGTAAACACCATATATTTT
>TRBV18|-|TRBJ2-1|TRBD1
CASSPWNRGINEQFF
TGTGCCAGCTCACCATGGAACAGGGGTATCAATGAGCAGTTCTTC
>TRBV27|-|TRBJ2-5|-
CASSSFEYQETQYF
TGTGCCAGCAGTTCGTTCGAGTACCAAGAGACCCAGTACTTC
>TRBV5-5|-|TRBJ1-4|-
CASSMTGATNEKLFF
TGTGCCAGCAGTATGACAGGCGCAACTAATGAAAAACTGTTTTTT
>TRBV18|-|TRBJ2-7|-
CASSPGQRNEQYF
TGTGCCAGCTCACCAGGGCAGCGGAACGAGCAGTACTTC
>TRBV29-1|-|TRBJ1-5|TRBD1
CSAGQGKDQPQHF
TGCAGCGCAGGACAGGGGAAGGATCAGCCCCAGCATTTT
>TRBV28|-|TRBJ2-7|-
CASSWRDEQYF
TGTGCCAGCAGTTGGAGGGACGAGCAGTACTTC
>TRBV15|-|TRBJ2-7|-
CATSRRQGMHEQYF
TGTGCCACCAGCCGGCGGCAGGGGATGCACGAGCAGTACTTC
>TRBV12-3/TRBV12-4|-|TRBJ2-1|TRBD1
CASRRTGVNEQFF
TGTGCCAGCAGAAGGACAGGGGTCAACGAGCAGTTCTTC
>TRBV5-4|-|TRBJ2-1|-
CASSPVGNEQFF
TGTGCCAGCAGCCCCGTCGGGAATGAGCAGTTCTTC
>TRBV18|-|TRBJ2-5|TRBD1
CASSPMVPDKQGETQYF
TGTGCCAGCTCACCCATGGTCCCAGACAAACAGGGGGAGACCCAGTACTTC
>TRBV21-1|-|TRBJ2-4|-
CASSPRVREAPRRLAKNIQYF
TGTGCCAGCAGCCCCAGAGTCAGGGAGGCACCACGTAGACTAGCCAAAAACATTCAGTACTTC
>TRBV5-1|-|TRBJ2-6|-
CASSLPGTGANVLTF
TGCGCCAGCAGCTTGCCAGGGACTGGGGCCAACGTCCTGACTTTC
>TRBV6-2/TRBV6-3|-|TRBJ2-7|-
CASSYRDTSYEQYF
TGTGCCAGCAGTTACCGGGACACCTCCTACGAGCAGTACTTC
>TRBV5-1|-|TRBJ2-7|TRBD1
CASSHAGGQAYEQYF
TGCGCCAGCAGCCATGCAGGGGGCCAAGCCTACGAGCAGTACTTC
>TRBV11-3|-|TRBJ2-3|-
CASSFGQRTDTQYF
TGTGCCAGCAGCTTTGGACAGAGGACAGATACGCAGTATTTT
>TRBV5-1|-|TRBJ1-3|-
CASSFQGDKNTIYF
TGCGCCAGCAGTTTTCAAGGGGATAAGAACACCATATATTTT
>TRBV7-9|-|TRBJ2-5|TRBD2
CASSAWTSGETQYF
TGTGCCAGCAGCGCCTGGACTAGCGGGGAGACCCAGTACTTC
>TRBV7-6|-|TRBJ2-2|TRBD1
CASSFRQGLGTGELFF
TGTGCCAGCAGCTTCCGACAGGGTTTAGGGACCGGGGAGCTGTTTTTT
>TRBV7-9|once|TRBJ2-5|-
CASSLAGSGETQYF
TGTGCCAGCAGCTTAGCGGGTTCGGGAGAGACCCAGTACTTC
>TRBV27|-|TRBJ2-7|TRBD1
CASSPNRGPHEQYF
TGTGCCAGCAGTCCAAACAGGGGGCCCCACGAGCAGTACTTC
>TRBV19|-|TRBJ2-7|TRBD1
CASSIPGGEQYF
TGTGCCAGTAGTATACCAGGGGGCGAGCAGTACTTC
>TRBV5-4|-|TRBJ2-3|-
CASSRKAASTDTQYF
TGTGCCAGCAGCCGCAAGGCGGCTAGCACAGATACGCAGTATTTT
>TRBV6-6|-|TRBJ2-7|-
CASSIFIWEPYEQYF
TGTGCCAGCAGTATCTTTATTTGGGAGCCCTACGAGCAGTACTTC
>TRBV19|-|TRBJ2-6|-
CASSIIGTGANVLTF
TGTGCCAGTAGTATAATTGGGACAGGGGCCAACGTCCTGACTTTC
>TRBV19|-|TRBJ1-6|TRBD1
CATSGTGGSPLHF
TGTGCCACATCCGGGACAGGGGGCTCACCCCTCCACTTT
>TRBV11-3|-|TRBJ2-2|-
CASSPRAFTGELFF
TGTGCCAGCAGCCCGAGGGCCTTCACCGGGGAGCTGTTTTTT
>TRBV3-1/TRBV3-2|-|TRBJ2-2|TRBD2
CASTAGGHASGWELFF
TGTGCCAGCACCGCTGGGGGCCACGCTAGCGGGTGGGAGCTGTTTTTT
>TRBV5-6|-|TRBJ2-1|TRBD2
CASSLINRLAGVNEQFF
TGTGCCAGCAGCTTGATAAATAGACTAGCGGGAGTCAATGAGCAGTTCTTC
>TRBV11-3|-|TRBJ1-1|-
CASSLGGLVGLNTEAFF
TGTGCCAGCAGCTTAGGAGGGCTCGTGGGATTGAACACTGAAGCTTTCTTT
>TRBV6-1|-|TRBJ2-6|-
CASSERTGTGANVLTF
TGTGCCAGCAGTGAACGAACGGGGACTGGGGCCAACGTCCTGACTTTC
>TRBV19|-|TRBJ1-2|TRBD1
CASWDSEKYGYTF
TGTGCCAGCTGGGACAGCGAGAAATATGGCTACACCTTC
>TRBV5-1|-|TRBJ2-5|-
CASSLGDILGEETQYF
TGCGCCAGCAGCCTGGGGGACATACTTGGGGAAGAGACCCAGTACTTC
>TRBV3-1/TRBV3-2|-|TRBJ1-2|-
CASSQDPGAGRLYGYTF
TGTGCCAGCAGCCAAGATCCTGGGGCAGGGAGGCTCTATGGCTACACCTTC